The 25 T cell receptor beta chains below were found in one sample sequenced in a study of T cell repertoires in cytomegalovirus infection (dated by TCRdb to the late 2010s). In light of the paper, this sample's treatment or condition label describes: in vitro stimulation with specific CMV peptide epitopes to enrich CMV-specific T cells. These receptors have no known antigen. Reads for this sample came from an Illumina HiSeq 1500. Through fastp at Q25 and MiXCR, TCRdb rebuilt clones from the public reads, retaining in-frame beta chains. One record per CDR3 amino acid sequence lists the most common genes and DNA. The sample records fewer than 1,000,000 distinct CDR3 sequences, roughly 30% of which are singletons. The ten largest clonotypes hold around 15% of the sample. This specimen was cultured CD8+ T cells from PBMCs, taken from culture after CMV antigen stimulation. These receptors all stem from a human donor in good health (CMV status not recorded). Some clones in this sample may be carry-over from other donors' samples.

The CDR3 protein is CASVVRTGQETQYF. The DNA of the CDR3 is TGTGCCAGCGTGGTGAGGACAGGACAAGAGACCCAGTACTTC. V usage is TRBV5-4 and J usage is TRBJ2-5; TRBD1 matches 7 bases. This CDR3 contains 14 residues. Germline V gene sequence: CDR1 SGHNT, CDR2 YYREEE (reference sequence). The V gene end was trimmed by 7 bases and the J gene end by 2 bases; junction bases not matched to a gene: 8.

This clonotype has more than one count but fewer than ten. The chain's CDR3 is CASSLGPEGNLYGYTF. The CDR3 DNA is TGTGCCAGCAGCTTAGGGCCTGAGGGGAACCTTTATGGCTACACCTTC. The rearrangement joins TRBV7-8 to TRBJ1-2; possible D gene TRBD1, 5 bases. Germline CDR1 reads SGHVS; CDR2 reads FQNEAQ. Between the trimmed V and J ends, which lost 1 base and 5 bases, there was a span of 17 bases. The CDR3 sequence is 16 residues long.

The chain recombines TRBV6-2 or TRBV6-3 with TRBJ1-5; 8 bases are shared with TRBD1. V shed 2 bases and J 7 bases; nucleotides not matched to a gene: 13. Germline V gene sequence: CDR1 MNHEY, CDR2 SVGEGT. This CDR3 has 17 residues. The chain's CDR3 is CASSYPSGDRPSQPQHF. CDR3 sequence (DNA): TGTGCCAGCAGTTACCCGTCAGGGGACAGGCCCTCACAGCCCCAGCATTTT.

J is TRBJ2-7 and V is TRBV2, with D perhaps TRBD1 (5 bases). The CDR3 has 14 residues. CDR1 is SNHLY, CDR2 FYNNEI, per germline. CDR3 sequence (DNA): TGTGTCAGCCTCCGAACCGACAGATCCTACGAGCAGTACGTC. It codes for CVSLRTDRSYEQYV.

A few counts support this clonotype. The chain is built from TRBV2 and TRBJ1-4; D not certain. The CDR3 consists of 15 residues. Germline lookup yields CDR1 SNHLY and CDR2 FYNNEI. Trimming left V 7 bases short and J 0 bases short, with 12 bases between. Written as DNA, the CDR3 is TGTGCCAGCATCCTAACAGCCGCAACTAATGAAAAACTGTTTTTT. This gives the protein CASILTAATNEKLFF.

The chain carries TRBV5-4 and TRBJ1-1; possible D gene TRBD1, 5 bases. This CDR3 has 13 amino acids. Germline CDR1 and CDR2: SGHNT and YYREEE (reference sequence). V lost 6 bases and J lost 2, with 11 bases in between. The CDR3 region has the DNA TGTGCCAGCAAGATCAGGGACAACACTGAAGCTTTCTTT. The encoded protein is CASKIRDNTEAFF.

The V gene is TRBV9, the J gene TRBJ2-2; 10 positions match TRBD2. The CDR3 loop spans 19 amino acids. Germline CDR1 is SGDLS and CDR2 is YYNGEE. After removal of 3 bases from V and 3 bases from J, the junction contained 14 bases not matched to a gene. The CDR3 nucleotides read TGTGCCAGCAGCGGCCTTGATACTAGCGGGGCTTACGACACCGGGGAGCTGTTTTTT. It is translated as CASSGLDTSGAYDTGELFF.

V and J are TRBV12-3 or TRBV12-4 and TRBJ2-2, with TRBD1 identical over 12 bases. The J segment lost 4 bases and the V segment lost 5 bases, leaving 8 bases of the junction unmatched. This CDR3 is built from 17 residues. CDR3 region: CASSRRGDRGRTGELFF. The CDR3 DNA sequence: TGTGCCAGCAGTCGGAGAGGGGACAGGGGGCGCACCGGGGAGCTGTTTTTT.

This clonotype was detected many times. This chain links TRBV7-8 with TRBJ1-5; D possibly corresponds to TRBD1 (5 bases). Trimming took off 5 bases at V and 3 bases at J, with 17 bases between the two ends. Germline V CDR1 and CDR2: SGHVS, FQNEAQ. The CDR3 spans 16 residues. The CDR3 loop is CASSGGREDLNQPQHF. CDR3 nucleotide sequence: TGTGCCAGCAGCGGGGGGAGGGAGGACCTCAATCAGCCCCAGCATTTT.

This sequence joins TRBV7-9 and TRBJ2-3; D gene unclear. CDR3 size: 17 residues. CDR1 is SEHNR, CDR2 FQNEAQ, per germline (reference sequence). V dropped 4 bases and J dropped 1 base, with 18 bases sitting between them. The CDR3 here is CASSSLDPGPRTDTQYF. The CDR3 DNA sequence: TGTGCCAGCAGCTCTTTGGACCCCGGTCCCCGCACAGATACGCAGTATTTT.

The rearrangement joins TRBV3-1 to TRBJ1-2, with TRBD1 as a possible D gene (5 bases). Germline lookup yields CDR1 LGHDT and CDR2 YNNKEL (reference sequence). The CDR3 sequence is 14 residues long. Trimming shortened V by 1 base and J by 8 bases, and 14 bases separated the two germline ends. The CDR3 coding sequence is TGTGCCAGCAGCCAAGGCGGGGACGGATGGGGCTACACCTTC. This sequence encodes CASSQGGDGWGYTF.

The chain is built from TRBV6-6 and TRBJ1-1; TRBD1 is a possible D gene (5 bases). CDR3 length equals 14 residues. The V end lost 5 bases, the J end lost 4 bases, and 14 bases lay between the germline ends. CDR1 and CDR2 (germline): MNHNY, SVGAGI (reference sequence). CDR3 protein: CASSLWGVGTEAFF. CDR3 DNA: TGTGCCAGCAGTCTTTGGGGGGTGGGCACTGAAGCTTTCTTT.

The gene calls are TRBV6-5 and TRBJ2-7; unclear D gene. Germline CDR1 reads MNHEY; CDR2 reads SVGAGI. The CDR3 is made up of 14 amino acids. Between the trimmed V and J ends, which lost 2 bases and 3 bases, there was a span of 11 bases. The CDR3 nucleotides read TGTGCCAGCAGTTACGGAGTTGCAGGCTACGAGCAGTACTTC. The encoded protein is CASSYGVAGYEQYF.

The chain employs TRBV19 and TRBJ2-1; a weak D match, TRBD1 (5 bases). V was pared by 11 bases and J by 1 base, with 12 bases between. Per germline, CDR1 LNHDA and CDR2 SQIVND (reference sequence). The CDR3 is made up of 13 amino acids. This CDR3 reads CASRDESYNEQFF. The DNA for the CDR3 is TGTGCCTCCAGGGATGAGTCCTACAATGAGCAGTTCTTC.

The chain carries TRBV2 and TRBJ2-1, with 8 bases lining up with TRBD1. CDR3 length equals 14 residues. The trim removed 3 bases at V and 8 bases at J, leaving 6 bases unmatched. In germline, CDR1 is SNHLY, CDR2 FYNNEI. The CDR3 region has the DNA TGTGCCAGCAGTGAGGACAGGGTTTTGGATGAGCAGTTCTTC. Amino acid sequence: CASSEDRVLDEQFF.

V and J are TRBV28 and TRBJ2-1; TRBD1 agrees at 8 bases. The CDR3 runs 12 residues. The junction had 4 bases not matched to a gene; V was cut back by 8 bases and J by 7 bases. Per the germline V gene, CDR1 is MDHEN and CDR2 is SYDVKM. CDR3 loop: CASETGANEQFF. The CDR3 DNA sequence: TGTGCCAGCGAGACAGGGGCAAATGAGCAGTTCTTC.

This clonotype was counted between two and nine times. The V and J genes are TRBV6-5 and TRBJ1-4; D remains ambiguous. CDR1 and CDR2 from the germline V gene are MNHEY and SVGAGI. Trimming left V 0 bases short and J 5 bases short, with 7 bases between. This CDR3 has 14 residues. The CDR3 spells CASSYSWMNEKLFF. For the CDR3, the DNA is TGTGCCAGCAGTTACTCGTGGATGAATGAAAAACTGTTTTTT.

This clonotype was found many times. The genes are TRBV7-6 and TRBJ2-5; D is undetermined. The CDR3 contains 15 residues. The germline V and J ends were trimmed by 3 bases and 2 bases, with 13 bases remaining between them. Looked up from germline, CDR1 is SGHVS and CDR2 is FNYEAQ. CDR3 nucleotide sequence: TGTGCCAGCAGCTTTTTGGCCAGTTATCAAGAGACCCAGTACTTC. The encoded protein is CASSFLASYQETQYF.

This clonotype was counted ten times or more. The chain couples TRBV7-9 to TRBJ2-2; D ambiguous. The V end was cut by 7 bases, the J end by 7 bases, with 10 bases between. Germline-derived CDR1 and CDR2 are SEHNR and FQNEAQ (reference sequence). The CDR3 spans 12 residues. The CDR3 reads CASTPRGGELFF. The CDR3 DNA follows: TGTGCCAGCACCCCCCGCGGCGGGGAGCTGTTTTTT.

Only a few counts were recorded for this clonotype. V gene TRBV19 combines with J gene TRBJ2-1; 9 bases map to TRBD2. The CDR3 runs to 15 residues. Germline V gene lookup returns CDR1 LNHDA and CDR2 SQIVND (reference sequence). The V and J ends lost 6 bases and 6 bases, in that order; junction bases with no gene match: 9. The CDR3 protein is CASRFNPSGVNEQFF. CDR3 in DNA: TGTGCCAGTAGATTTAATCCTAGCGGGGTCAATGAGCAGTTCTTC.

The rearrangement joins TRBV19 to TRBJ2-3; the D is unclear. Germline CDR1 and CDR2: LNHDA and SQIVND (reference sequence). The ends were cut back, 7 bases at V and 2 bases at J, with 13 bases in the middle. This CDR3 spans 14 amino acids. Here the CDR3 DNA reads TGTGCCAGTACGGGCGGAACCTCCACAGATACGCAGTATTTT. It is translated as CASTGGTSTDTQYF.

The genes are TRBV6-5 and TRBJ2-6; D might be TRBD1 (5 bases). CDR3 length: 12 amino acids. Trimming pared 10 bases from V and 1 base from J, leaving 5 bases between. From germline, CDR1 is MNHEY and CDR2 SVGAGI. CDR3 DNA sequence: TGTGCCACAGGGTCTGGGGCCAACGTCCTGACTTTC. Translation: CATGSGANVLTF.

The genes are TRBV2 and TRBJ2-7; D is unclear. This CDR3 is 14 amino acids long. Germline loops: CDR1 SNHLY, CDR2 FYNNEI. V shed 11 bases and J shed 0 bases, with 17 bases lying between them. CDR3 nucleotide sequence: TGTGCCCAGCAGGCCGGGCCGAACTCCTACGAGCAGTACGTC. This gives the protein CAQQAGPNSYEQYV.

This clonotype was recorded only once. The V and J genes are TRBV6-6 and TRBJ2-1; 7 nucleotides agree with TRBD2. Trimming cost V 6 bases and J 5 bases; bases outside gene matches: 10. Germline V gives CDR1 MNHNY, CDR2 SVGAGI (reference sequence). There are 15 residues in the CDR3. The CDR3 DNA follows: TGTGCCAGCAGCCGGACGAGCGGGGAGAACAATGAGCAGTTCTTC. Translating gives CASSRTSGENNEQFF.

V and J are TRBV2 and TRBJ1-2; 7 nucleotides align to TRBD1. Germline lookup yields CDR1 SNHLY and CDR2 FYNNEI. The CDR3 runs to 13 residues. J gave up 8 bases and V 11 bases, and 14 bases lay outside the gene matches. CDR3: CAREDRLRAGYTF. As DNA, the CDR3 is TGTGCCCGAGAGGACAGGTTACGTGCAGGCTACACCTTC.